The 20 T cell receptor beta chains in this list originate from one sample, sequenced in a study of cytomegalovirus exposure and HLA in healthy donors. Sequencing was performed with immunoSEQ multiplex PCR; in TCRdb, only in-frame clones are kept and a portion is missing. The sample includes roughly 130,000 clones, about 90% of them seen just once. The sample consisted of PBMCs. The receptor set was obtained from a man in his thirties or forties in good health and CMV-seronegative.

The sample holds a few counts of this clone. In DNA form, the CDR3 reads TGCGCCAGCAGCCAAGAAGTCAGTCCGGGTACTCTCCCCCAGTACTTC. Translated, it gives CASSQEVSPGTLPQYF. The V call is TRBV4-3, the J call TRBJ2-7; D gene ambiguous. Per the germline V gene, CDR1 is LGHNA and CDR2 is YSLEER. The V end was cut by 0 bases, the J end by 10 bases, with 22 bases between. This CDR3 has 16 residues.

The chain combines TRBV6-5 with TRBJ1-1; TRBD1 aligns across 7 bases. V shed 6 bases, J shed 9 bases, and the junction held 4 bases outside the gene matches. The CDR3 contains 11 residues. Germline V lookup: CDR1 MNHEY, CDR2 SVGAGI. The CDR3 DNA sequence: TGTGCCAGCAGCCGACAGGGCCAAGCTTTCTTT. Its translation is CASSRQGQAFF.

This clone was observed once. The chain joins TRBV5-4 to TRBJ2-1, with 8 bases matching TRBD2. Germline loops: CDR1 SGHNT, CDR2 YYREEE (reference sequence). The CDR3 runs 19 residues. J lost 0 bases, V lost 0 bases, and 11 bases had no gene match. CDR3 nucleotide sequence: TGTGCCAGCAGCTTGGCCTTTCGCGGGAGGCCCCCCTCCTACAATGAGCAGTTCTTC. It yields the protein CASSLAFRGRPPSYNEQFF.

CDR3 region: CASSRTSRETQYF. In DNA form, the CDR3 reads TGTGCCAGCAGTAGGACTAGCCGGGAGACCCAGTACTTC. This chain joins TRBV6-5 and TRBJ2-5; TRBD2 agrees at 8 bases. Germline V gives CDR1 MNHEY, CDR2 SVGAGI. Trimming cost V 5 bases and J 5 bases; bases outside gene matches: 4. This CDR3 region has 13 residues.

This chain links TRBV7-9 with TRBJ2-4, with TRBD2 identical over 7 bases. This CDR3 region has 16 residues. Germline V gene data show CDR1 as SEHNR and CDR2 as FQNEAQ (reference sequence). V shed 5 bases and J 7 bases; nucleotides not matched to a gene: 14. The CDR3, as DNA: TGTGCCAGCAGCCCACCGGGGGAGGGCTTAGGCAACATTCAGTACTTC. Residues: CASSPPGEGLGNIQYF. The full variable domain, rest sourced from reference TRBV7-9 and TRBJ2-4, is DTGVSQNPRHKITKRGQNVTFRCDPISEHNRLYWYRQTLGQGPEFLTYFQNEAQLEKSRLLSDRFSAERPKGSFSTLEIQRTEQGDSAMYLCASSPPGEGLGNIQYFGAGTRLSVL.

The V gene is TRBV7-7, the J gene TRBJ2-2, with TRBD1 matching over 8 bases. J lost 7 bases, V lost 5 bases, and 12 bases had no gene match. Germline V CDR1 and CDR2: SSHAT, FNYEAQ (reference sequence). The CDR3 loop spans 16 amino acids. In DNA, the CDR3 is TGTGCCAGCAGCCCACCCCTAGGACAGGGACGCGGGGAGCTGTTTTTT. As protein: CASSPPLGQGRGELFF.

The gene calls are TRBV6-5 and TRBJ1-6; D gene ambiguous. The V gene lost 8 bases and the J gene lost 7 bases, with 18 bases spanning the gap. CDR1 and CDR2 (germline): MNHEY, SVGAGI. This CDR3 region has 15 residues. CDR3 in amino acids: CASSPTSGQNSPLHF. The CDR3 DNA follows: TGTGCCAGCTCTCCGACCAGCGGGCAGAATTCACCCCTCCACTTT.

The genes are TRBV5-1 and TRBJ2-7, with 11 nucleotides matching TRBD2. With 4 bases clipped from V and 0 bases from J, the junction kept 12 bases outside the gene matches. Germline CDR1 is SGHRS and CDR2 is YFSETQ. The CDR3 spans 18 residues. CDR3: CASSLGLAGAKFSYEQYF. The CDR3 coding sequence is TGCGCCAGCAGCCTAGGACTAGCGGGCGCCAAATTCTCCTACGAGCAGTACTTC.

The chain has TRBV15 and TRBJ2-7; 10 nucleotides align to TRBD2. The germline gives CDR1 LNHNV, CDR2 YYDKDF (reference sequence). The length of the CDR3 is 18 residues. The trim removed 0 bases at V and 1 base at J, leaving 9 bases unmatched. The CDR3 reads CATSRETPGTSASYEQYF. The CDR3 DNA sequence: TGTGCCACCAGCAGAGAAACCCCCGGGACTAGCGCGTCCTACGAGCAGTACTTC.

The chain carries TRBV6-5 and TRBJ2-6, with a possible D match to TRBD2 (6 bases). V was pared by 2 bases and J by 3 bases, with 11 bases between. Per the germline V gene, CDR1 is MNHEY and CDR2 is SVGAGI. This CDR3 region has 16 residues. In nucleotides, the CDR3 is TGTGCCAGCAGTTACGGGGGAGGCTATGGGGCCAACGTCCTGACTTTC. Residues: CASSYGGGYGANVLTF.

This chain connects TRBV29-1 to TRBJ2-1; 11 nucleotides match TRBD2. CDR1 and CDR2 (germline): SQVTM, ANQGSEA. V dropped 7 bases and J dropped 5; count of bases not matched to a gene: 4. There are 13 residues in the CDR3. CDR3 DNA sequence: TGCAGCGCCGCTAGCGGGGGGAACAATGAGCAGTTCTTC. Translating gives CSAASGGNNEQFF.

This chain links TRBV5-1 with TRBJ2-5; TRBD2 matches at 8 bases. The J segment lost 4 bases and the V segment lost 0 bases, leaving 11 bases of the junction unmatched. Germline CDR1 is SGHRS and CDR2 is YFSETQ. The CDR3 totals 17 residues. CDR3 bases: TGCGCCAGCAGCTTGGGGAGTTCGGGAGGGCCCTCAGAGACCCAGTACTTC. Protein product: CASSLGSSGGPSETQYF.

The chain combines TRBV7-9 with TRBJ2-1; no definite D call. Germline V gene data show CDR1 as SEHNR and CDR2 as FQNEAQ (reference sequence). CDR3 length: 16 amino acids. V shed 7 bases and J shed 1 base, with 17 bases lying between them. For the CDR3, the DNA is TGTGCCAGCATGCCCCAAACGGGTTGGTCCTACAATGAGCAGTTCTTC. Its protein product is CASMPQTGWSYNEQFF.

The chain is built from TRBV7-9 and TRBJ2-4; TRBD2 might be the D (6 bases). The CDR3 sequence is 14 residues long. Trimming stripped 2 bases from V and 5 bases from J, with 10 bases between. Germline V lookup: CDR1 SEHNR, CDR2 FQNEAQ (reference sequence). This CDR3 is CASSLTSRENIQYF. As DNA, the CDR3 is TGTGCCAGCAGCTTAACTAGCAGGGAAAACATTCAGTACTTC.

The V and J genes are TRBV2 and TRBJ1-1, with 7 bases that match TRBD1. The J segment lost 0 bases and the V segment lost 6 bases, leaving 10 bases of the junction unmatched. Germline CDR1 is SNHLY and CDR2 is FYNNEI. The CDR3 is 16 amino acids. CDR3 residues: CASRILRQGVNTEAFF. The CDR3 nucleotides are TGTGCCAGCAGGATCCTTCGACAGGGAGTGAACACTGAAGCTTTCTTT.

CDR3 protein: CASSVNSGLEQYF. DNA of the CDR3: TGTGCCAGTAGTGTCAATAGTGGGCTCGAGCAGTACTTC. The V call is TRBV19, the J call TRBJ2-7, with no clear D. Germline values: CDR1 LNHDA, CDR2 SQIVND (reference sequence). The CDR3 is 13 amino acids. V was cut by 5 bases and J by 6 bases, with 14 bases left in between.

This clone has more than one count but fewer than ten. This sequence joins TRBV5-4 and TRBJ2-7; 7 bases map to TRBD2. The CDR3 is made up of 16 amino acids. The V and J ends lost 4 bases and 0 bases, in that order; junction bases with no gene match: 10. Germline CDR1 reads SGHNT; CDR2 reads YYREEE (reference sequence). Here the CDR3 DNA reads TGTGCCAGCAGCCGACCCACTAGCGCCTTCTCCTACGAGCAGTACTTC. Protein sequence: CASSRPTSAFSYEQYF.

CDR3 amino acids: CASKIAGGPYEQFF. The CDR3 DNA reads TGTGCCAGCAAAATAGCGGGAGGGCCGTATGAGCAGTTCTTC. J is TRBJ2-1 and V is TRBV5-4; TRBD2 agrees at 11 bases. The CDR3 sequence is 14 residues long. Trimming at V came to 6 bases and at J to 8 bases, leaving 7 bases not matched to a gene. Looked up from germline, CDR1 is SGHNT and CDR2 is YYREEE (reference sequence).

V is TRBV6-6 and J is TRBJ1-1, with 11 bases fitting TRBD1. The V and J ends lost 6 bases and 11 bases, in that order; junction bases with no gene match: 11. This CDR3 spans 14 amino acids. The germline gives CDR1 MNHNY, CDR2 SVGAGI (reference sequence). CDR3 nucleotide sequence: TGTGCCAGCAGCCAACCAGGACAGGGGGCGCATGCTTTCTTT. Its translation: CASSQPGQGAHAFF.

The chain has TRBV7-3 and TRBJ2-3, with 11 bases fitting TRBD2. The V gene end was trimmed by 5 bases and the J gene end by 5 bases; junction bases not matched to a gene: 6. The CDR3 covers 15 residues. Germline V gives CDR1 SGHTA, CDR2 FQGTGA. In nucleotides, the CDR3 is TGTGCCAGCAGCGACGGGACTAGCGGCGGAGATACGCAGTATTTT. This gives the protein CASSDGTSGGDTQYF.